This TCR beta chain was documented in a study of human thymus T cells (dated by TCRdb to 2018 to 2021). Regarding the complete study: The study described the TCR alpha and beta repertoires in under ten infant thymus samples and a handful of matching peripheral blood samples. The infant donors were about 6 to 244 days old, and the cohort included over five males and a couple of females.

The immunoSEQ multiplex PCR assay was used to amplify the TCRB and TCRAD loci from a standardized amount of quality-controlled genomic DNA. Amplicons spanned the V(D)J region at a length sufficient to cover the CDR3 and identify V and J genes. Through the commercial immunoSEQ service, the amplicons were sequenced on an Illumina platform. The study's processing was this. Primer bias and sequencing errors were corrected as previously described, and TCRAD and TCRB definitions were based on the IMGT database. The repertoires were analysed using immunoSEQ Analyzer 3.0 and VDJTools for basic statistics, V/J segment usage, diversity estimates, rarefaction and pairwise overlap. To estimate diversity, the Chao1, ChaoE, Efron-Thisted, Shannon and inverse Simpson indices were applied, and diversity was also estimated on datasets down-sampled to the smallest sample. Repertoire overlap used strict matching of CDR3 nucleotide sequence, V gene and J gene, with Jaccard-based multidimensional scaling clustering. TCRdb provides this immuneACCESS table in a form limited to in-frame rearrangements. Some clones are lacking; in checked studies, under half of them reflect an unresolved V gene, and why the rest are absent is not known. That table supplies the V and J calls and clone size; D and trimming were determined from the DNA. Across this sample there are roughly 130,000 clones, with around 94% seen only once. The ten largest clones capture more than 0.02% of the sample.

The paper's findings and limits, for the study overall: Usage of V and J gene segments appeared to be biased in both the thymic and the peripheral blood repertoires. The related research found that thymic TCR repertoires overlapped highly between unrelated individuals. On average, about 800,000 unique TCRB clonotypes were obtained from thymus samples, compared with 70,000 to 100,000 from blood samples.

V drops 4 bases and J drops 8 bases, leaving 14 bases in between. The CDR3 has 13 amino acids, counting the end cysteine and phenylalanine. Only the CDR3 DNA stays, 39 bases, in frame from base 1. The germline V gene (reference sequence) specifies PRHDT as CDR1 and FYEKMQ as CDR2. Comments on this clone: There is no known antigen for this receptor. Base qualities are not at hand, and no much larger clone is one base apart.

Thymus tissue was obtained as surgical resects removed during corrective cardiac surgery. Immunologically healthy infants undergoing open corrective cardiac surgery for congenital heart defects in Finland were used as donors. Thymocytes were released mechanically from tissue and stored at -70 °C as pellets of about 9-32 million cells. A QIAsymphony instrument was used to extract genomic DNA from frozen cell pellets. The chain is encoded by TRBV13 joined to TRBJ1-2; the D segment could be TRBD1, given 6 matching bases. The sample was thymus tissue. The clonotype was recovered from a boy younger than two with a congenital heart defect but otherwise immunologically healthy. The DNA reads as follows: TGTGCCAGCAGCTGTGACAGGCGGCGGGGCTACACCTTC. The encoded protein is CASSCDRRRGYTF. The entire variable domain, with the stretches around the CDR3 drawn from the reference TRBV13 and TRBJ1-2 proteins, is AAGVIQSPRHLIKEKRETATLKCYPIPRHDTVYWYQQGPGQDPQFLISFYEKMQSDKGSIPDRFSAQQFSDYHSELNMSSLELGDSALYFCASSCDRRRGYTFGSGTRLTVV.